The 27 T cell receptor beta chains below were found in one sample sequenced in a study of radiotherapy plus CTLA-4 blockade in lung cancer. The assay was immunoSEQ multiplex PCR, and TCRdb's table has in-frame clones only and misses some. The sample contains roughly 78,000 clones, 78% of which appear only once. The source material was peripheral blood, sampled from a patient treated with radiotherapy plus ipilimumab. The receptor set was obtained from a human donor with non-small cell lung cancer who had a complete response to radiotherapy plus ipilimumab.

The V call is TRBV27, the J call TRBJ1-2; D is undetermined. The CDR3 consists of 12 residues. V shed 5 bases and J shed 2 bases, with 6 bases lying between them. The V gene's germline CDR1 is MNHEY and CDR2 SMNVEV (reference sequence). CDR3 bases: TGTGCCAGCAGTCACGGGAACTATGGCTACACCTTC. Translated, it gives CASSHGNYGYTF.

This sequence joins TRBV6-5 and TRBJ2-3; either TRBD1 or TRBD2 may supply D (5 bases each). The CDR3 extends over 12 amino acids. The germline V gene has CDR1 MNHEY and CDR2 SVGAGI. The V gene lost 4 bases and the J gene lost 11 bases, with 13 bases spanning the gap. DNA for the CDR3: TGTGCCAGCAGTTCTCAGGGTCGGGGGCAGTATTTT. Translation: CASSSQGRGQYF.

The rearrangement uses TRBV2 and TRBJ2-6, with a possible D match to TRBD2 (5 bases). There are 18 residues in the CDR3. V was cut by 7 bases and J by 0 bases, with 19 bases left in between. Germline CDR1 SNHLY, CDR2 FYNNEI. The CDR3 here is CASTANGLLSSGANVLTF. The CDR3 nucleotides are TGTGCCAGCACCGCAAATGGACTCCTTTCCTCTGGGGCCAACGTCCTGACTTTC.

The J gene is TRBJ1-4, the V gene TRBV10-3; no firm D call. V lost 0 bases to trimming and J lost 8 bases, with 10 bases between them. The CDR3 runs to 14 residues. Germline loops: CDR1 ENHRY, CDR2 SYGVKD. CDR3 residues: CAISESEGGEKLFF. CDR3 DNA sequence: TGTGCCATCAGTGAGTCGGAAGGAGGGGAAAAACTGTTTTTT.

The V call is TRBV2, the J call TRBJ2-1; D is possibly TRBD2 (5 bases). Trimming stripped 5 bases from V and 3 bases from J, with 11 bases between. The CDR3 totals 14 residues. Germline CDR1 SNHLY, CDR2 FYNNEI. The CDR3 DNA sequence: TGTGCCAGCAGTCGGACTCCTTACTACAATGAGCAGTTCTTC. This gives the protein CASSRTPYYNEQFF.

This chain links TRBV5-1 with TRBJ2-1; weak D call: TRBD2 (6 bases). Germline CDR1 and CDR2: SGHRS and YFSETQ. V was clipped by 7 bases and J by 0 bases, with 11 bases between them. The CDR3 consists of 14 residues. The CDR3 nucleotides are TGCGCCAGCGGCCGCGGGGACTCCTACAATGAGCAGTTCTTC. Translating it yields CASGRGDSYNEQFF.

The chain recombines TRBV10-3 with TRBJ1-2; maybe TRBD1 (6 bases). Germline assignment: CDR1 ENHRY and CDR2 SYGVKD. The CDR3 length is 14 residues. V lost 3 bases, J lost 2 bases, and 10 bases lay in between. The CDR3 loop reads CAISDSQGNYGYTF. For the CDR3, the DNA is TGTGCCATCAGTGACTCTCAGGGGAACTATGGCTACACCTTC.

This CDR3 reads CASSLGTNSYNEQFF. CDR3 DNA sequence: TGTGCCAGCAGTTTAGGCACGAACTCCTACAATGAGCAGTTCTTC. The chain joins TRBV27 to TRBJ2-1; D gene uncertain. The germline gives CDR1 MNHEY, CDR2 SMNVEV (reference sequence). This CDR3 has 15 amino acids. Trimming removed 2 bases from V and 0 bases from J, with 8 bases in between.

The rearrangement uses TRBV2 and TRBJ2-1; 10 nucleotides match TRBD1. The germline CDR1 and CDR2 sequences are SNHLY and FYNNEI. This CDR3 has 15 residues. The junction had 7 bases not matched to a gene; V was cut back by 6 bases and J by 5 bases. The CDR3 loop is CASRRDRGTHNEQFF. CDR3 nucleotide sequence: TGTGCCAGCAGGAGGGACAGGGGAACCCACAATGAGCAGTTCTTC.

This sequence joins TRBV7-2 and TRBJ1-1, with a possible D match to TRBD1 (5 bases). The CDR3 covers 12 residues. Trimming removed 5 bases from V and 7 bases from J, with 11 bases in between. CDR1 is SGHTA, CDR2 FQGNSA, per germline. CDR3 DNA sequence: TGTGCCAGCAGCGTAGTAGGGGTTGAAGCTTTCTTT. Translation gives CASSVVGVEAFF.

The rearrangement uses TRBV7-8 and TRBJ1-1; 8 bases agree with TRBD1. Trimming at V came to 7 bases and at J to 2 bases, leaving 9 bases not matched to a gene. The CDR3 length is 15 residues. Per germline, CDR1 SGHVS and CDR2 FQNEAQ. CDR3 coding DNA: TGTGCCAGCAAGTACTCCGGGACAGGTAACACTGAAGCTTTCTTT. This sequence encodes CASKYSGTGNTEAFF.

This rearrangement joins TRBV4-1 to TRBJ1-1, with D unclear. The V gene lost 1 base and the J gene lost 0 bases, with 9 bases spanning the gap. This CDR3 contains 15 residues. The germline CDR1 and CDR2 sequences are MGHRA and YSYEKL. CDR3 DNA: TGCGCCAGCAGCCAAGGGGCCGCTCTGAACACTGAAGCTTTCTTT. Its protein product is CASSQGAALNTEAFF.

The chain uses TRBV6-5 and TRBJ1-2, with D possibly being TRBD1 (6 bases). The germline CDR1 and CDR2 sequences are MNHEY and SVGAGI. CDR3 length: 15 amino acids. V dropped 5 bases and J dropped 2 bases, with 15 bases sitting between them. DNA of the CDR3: TGTGCCAGCAGTGGTCTTGGGGGGCGGAACTATGGCTACACCTTC. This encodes CASSGLGGRNYGYTF.

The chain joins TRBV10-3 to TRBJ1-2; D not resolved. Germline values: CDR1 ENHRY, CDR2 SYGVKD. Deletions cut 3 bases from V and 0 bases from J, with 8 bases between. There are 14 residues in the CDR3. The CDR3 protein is CAISDATANYGYTF. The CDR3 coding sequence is TGTGCCATCAGTGACGCAACCGCTAACTATGGCTACACCTTC.

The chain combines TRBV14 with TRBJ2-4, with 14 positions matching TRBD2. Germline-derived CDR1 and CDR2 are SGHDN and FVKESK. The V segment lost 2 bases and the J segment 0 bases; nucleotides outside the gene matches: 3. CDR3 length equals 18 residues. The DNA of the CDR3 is TGTGCCAGCAGCCAATCGGGACTAGCGGGGGTAGCCAAAAACATTCAGTACTTC. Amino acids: CASSQSGLAGVAKNIQYF.

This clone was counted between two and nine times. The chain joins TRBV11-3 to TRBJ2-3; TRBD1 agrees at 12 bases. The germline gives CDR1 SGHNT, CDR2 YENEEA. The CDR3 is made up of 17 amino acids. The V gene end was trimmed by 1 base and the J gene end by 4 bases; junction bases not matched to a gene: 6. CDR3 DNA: TGTGCCAGCAGCTTAGGGTCCGGGACAGGGGGCGCAGATACGCAGTATTTT. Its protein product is CASSLGSGTGGADTQYF.

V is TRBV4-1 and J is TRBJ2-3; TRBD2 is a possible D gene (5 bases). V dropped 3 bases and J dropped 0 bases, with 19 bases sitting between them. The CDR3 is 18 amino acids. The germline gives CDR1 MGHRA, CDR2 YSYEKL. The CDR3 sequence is CASSHYGQRLPSTDTQYF. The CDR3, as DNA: TGCGCCAGCAGCCACTATGGGCAGCGGTTGCCTAGCACAGATACGCAGTATTTT.

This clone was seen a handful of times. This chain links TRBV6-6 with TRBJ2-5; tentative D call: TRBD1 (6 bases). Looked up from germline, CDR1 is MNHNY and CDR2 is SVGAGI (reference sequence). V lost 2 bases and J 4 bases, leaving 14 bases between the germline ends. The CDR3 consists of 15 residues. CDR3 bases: TGTGCCAGCAGTTACATGGAAGGGGGTCGAGAGACCCAGTACTTC. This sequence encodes CASSYMEGGRETQYF.

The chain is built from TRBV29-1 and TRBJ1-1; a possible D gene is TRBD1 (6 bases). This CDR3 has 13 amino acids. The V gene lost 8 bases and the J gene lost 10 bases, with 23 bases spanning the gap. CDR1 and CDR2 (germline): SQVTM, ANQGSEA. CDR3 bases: TGCAGCTGCCGAACAGGGCTTCGACCTGGAGCTTTCTTT. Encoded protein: CSCRTGLRPGAFF.

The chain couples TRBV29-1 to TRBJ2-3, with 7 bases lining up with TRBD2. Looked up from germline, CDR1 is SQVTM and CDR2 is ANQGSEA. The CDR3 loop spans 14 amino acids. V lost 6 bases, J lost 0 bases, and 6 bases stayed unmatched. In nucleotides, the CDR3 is TGCAGCGTCAGGACTAGTCCTAGCACAGATACGCAGTATTTT. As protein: CSVRTSPSTDTQYF.

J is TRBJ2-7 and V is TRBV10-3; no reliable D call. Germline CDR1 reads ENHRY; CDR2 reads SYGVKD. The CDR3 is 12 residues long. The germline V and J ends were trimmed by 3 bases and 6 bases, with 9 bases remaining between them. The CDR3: CAISDLGGEQYF. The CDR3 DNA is TGTGCCATCAGTGATTTGGGTGGCGAGCAGTACTTC.

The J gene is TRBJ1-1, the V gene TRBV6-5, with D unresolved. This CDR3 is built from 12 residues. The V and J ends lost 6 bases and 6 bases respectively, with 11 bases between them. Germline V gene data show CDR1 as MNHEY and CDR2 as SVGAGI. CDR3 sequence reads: CASSSRRSEAFF. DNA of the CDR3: TGTGCCAGCAGCTCACGACGGTCTGAAGCTTTCTTT.

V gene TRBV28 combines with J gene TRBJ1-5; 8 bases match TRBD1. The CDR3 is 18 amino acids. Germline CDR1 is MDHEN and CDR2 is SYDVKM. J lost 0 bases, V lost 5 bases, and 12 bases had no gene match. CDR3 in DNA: TGTGCCAGCAGTGTTACCGGGACAGGAGTACATAGCAATCAGCCCCAGCATTTT. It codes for CASSVTGTGVHSNQPQHF.

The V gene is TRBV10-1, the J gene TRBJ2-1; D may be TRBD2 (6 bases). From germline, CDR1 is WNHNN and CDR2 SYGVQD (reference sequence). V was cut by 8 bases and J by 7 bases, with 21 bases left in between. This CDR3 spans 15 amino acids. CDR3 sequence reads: CASGEDTRFGNEQFF. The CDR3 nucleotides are TGCGCCAGCGGGGAGGACACCCGTTTCGGGAATGAGCAGTTCTTC.

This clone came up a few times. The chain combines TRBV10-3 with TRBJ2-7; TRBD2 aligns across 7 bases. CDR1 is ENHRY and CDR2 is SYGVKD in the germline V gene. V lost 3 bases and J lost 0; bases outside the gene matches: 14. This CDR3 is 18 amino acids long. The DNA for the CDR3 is TGTGCCATCAGTGAAACTAGAGCGGGGCCGCATTTCTCCTACGAGCAGTACGTC. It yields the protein CAISETRAGPHFSYEQYV.

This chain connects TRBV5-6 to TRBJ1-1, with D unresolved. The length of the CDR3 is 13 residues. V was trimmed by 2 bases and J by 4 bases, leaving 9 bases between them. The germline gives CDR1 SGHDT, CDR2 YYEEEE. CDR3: CASSFFTSTEAFF. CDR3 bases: TGTGCCAGCAGCTTTTTCACTAGCACTGAAGCTTTCTTT.

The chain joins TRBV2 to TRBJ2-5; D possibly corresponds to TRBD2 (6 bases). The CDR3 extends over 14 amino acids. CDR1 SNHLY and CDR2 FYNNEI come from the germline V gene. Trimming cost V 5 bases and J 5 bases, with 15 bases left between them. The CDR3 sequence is CASSPPGTSETQYF. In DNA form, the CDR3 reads TGTGCCAGCAGTCCCCCCGGGACTTCCGAGACCCAGTACTTC.